A single TCR beta chain is shown here with its context. Its antigen is unidentified. These data are taken from a study of blood T cells in healthy people across ages. Study observations and caveats: Naive CD4+ cells and diversity were both higher in long-lived donors than in aged donors.

Germline V gives CDR1 DFQATT, CDR2 SNEGSKA (reference sequence). This CDR3 has 17 amino acids. Combining a sample-barcoded 5' primer with a J-beta primer mix, a second PCR ran for roughly 6 to 11 cycles. The template-switch adaptor was a 5' adaptor with 12 random nucleotides. It tagged each cDNA molecule. Every individual sample yielded 2.5 million or more paired-end reads (each containing CDR3). TCRdb reprocessed the 5' RACE reads via MiXCR and lists one record per CDR3 protein. In the table there are 250,000 to 300,000 distinct CDR3 sequences, 25% to 30% of which are singletons. Sequencing was performed on blood. The J gene is TRBJ2-5, the V gene TRBV20-1, with 10 bases identical to TRBD2. The tail of the sequence fits TRBJ2-7 better, so the J call may be wrong. This clonotype originated in a woman aged 70-85 years in good health. The CDR3 is CSARDYKVVAGGFEQYF. CDR3 coding DNA: TGCAGTGCTAGAGATTATAAGGTGGTAGCGGGAGGATTCGAGCAGTACTTC.